The 27 T cell receptor beta chains given below trace back to one sample, sequenced in a study of CD8 T cells in Susac syndrome. The authors reverse transcribed 0.5 to 1 ug RNA with random hexamers. A single record per CDR3 protein comes from TCRdb applying MiXCR to the immunoSEQ multiplex PCR reads. Among 160,000 or so distinct CDR3 sequences, 95% to 96% were seen once, and the ten largest hold 0.14% to 0.15%. The source material was CD8+ T cells from PBMCs. These TCRs come from a human donor with multiple sclerosis.

This chain joins TRBV24-1 and TRBJ2-7; D might be TRBD1 or TRBD2, each matching 6 bases. Germline V gene sequence: CDR1 KGHDR, CDR2 SFDVKD. Deletions cut 5 bases from V and 5 bases from J, with 9 bases between. The CDR3 runs 12 residues. CDR3 amino acids: CATSAGGDEQYF. CDR3 coding DNA: TGTGCCACCAGTGCCGGGGGCGACGAGCAGTACTTC.

The chain uses TRBV6-2 or TRBV6-3 and TRBJ2-5, with D uncertain. V shed 7 bases and J shed 5 bases, with 8 bases lying between them. The CDR3 extends over 11 amino acids. Per the germline V gene, CDR1 is MNHEY and CDR2 is SVGEGT. Here the CDR3 reads CASTNGETQYF. The DNA of the CDR3 is TGTGCCAGCACCAACGGGGAGACCCAGTACTTC.

J is TRBJ2-2 and V is TRBV4-2; no clear D. This CDR3 spans 17 amino acids. V was clipped by 0 bases and J by 0 bases, with 11 bases between them. In germline, CDR1 is LGHNA, CDR2 YNFKEQ. CDR3 loop: CASSQDRAATNTGELFF. For the CDR3, the DNA is TGTGCCAGCAGCCAAGATCGTGCAGCTACGAACACCGGGGAGCTGTTTTTT.

The chain recombines TRBV7-2 with TRBJ2-7; 7 nucleotides agree with TRBD2. Trimming removed 5 bases from V and 2 bases from J; junction bases left unmatched: 6. The CDR3 totals 14 residues. CDR1 and CDR2 (germline): SGHTA, FQGNSA. CDR3 coding DNA: TGTGCCAGCAGCCCTTGGGGAGGGACCTACGAGCAGTACTTC. Its protein product is CASSPWGGTYEQYF.

Only one count was recorded for this clonotype. This chain connects TRBV3-1 to TRBJ2-7; 7 bases line up with TRBD1. The CDR3 extends over 14 amino acids. Germline V gene sequence: CDR1 LGHDT, CDR2 YNNKEL (reference sequence). Trimming cost V 2 bases and J 3 bases; bases outside gene matches: 4. For the CDR3, the DNA is TGTGCCAGCAGCCAATCTGACAGGGTCTACGAGCAGTACGTC. As protein: CASSQSDRVYEQYV.

The rearrangement joins TRBV30 to TRBJ2-1; maybe TRBD2 (6 bases). Trimming stripped 3 bases from V and 7 bases from J, with 19 bases between. The CDR3 contains 15 residues. Per germline, CDR1 GTSNPN and CDR2 SVGIG (reference sequence). In nucleotides, the CDR3 is TGTGCCTGGAGCGGGAGAGGGCAGCTTACTAATGAGCAGTTCTTC. Translation: CAWSGRGQLTNEQFF.

This clonotype was detected once. This sequence joins TRBV9 and TRBJ2-3; TRBD2 agrees at 14 bases. The CDR3 covers 20 residues. V gave up 0 bases and J gave up 0 bases; unmatched junction bases: 9. CDR1 and CDR2 (germline): SGDLS, YYNGEE. This CDR3 reads CASSVEGTSGGHPSTDTQYF. CDR3 nucleotides: TGTGCCAGCAGCGTAGAGGGGACTAGCGGGGGACACCCGAGCACAGATACGCAGTATTTT.

V usage is TRBV27 and J usage is TRBJ2-1; TRBD2 aligns across 8 bases. This CDR3 has 11 amino acids. The germline V gene encodes CDR1 MNHEY and CDR2 SMNVEV (reference sequence). V shed 6 bases and J 12 bases; nucleotides not matched to a gene: 4. CDR3 nucleotide sequence: TGTGCCAGCAGCCCGGGGGGGCCGCAGTTCTTC. Amino acid sequence: CASSPGGPQFF.

The chain has TRBV19 and TRBJ2-1; 8 nucleotides match TRBD2. Unmatched junction bases numbered 8, after V lost 6 bases and J lost 4 bases. CDR1 is LNHDA, CDR2 SQIVND, per germline (reference sequence). The CDR3 is made up of 15 amino acids. The CDR3 protein is CASSPNGGVYNEQFF. The CDR3 nucleotides read TGTGCCAGTAGCCCAAACGGGGGGGTTTACAATGAGCAGTTCTTC. Variable domain in full (rest from reference TRBV19 and TRBJ2-1): DGGITQSPKYLFRKEGQNVTLSCEQNLNHDAMYWYRQDPGQGLRLIYYSQIVNDFQKGDIAEGYSVSREKKESFPLTVTSAQKNPTAFYLCASSPNGGVYNEQFFGPGTRLTVL.

This chain joins TRBV3-1 and TRBJ2-3, with 11 bases lining up with TRBD2. Germline values: CDR1 LGHDT, CDR2 YNNKEL (reference sequence). With V trimmed by 4 bases and J by 2 bases, 5 bases remained unmatched. There are 16 residues in the CDR3. The CDR3 nucleotides read TGTGCCAGCAGCCTACTAGCGGGGGCCCTCACAGATACGCAGTATTTT. The encoded protein is CASSLLAGALTDTQYF.

The rearrangement links TRBV9 to TRBJ2-1; D remains ambiguous. CDR1 SGDLS and CDR2 YYNGEE come from the germline V gene. The CDR3 covers 15 residues. Trimming pared 0 bases from V and 3 bases from J, leaving 10 bases between. Here the CDR3 DNA reads TGTGCCAGCAGCGTAGACGTAGGCAGCTACAATGAGCAGTTCTTC. Its translation: CASSVDVGSYNEQFF.

The J gene is TRBJ2-7, the V gene TRBV7-2, with D maybe TRBD1 (5 bases). Deletions cut 9 bases from V and 2 bases from J, with 11 bases between. CDR1 is SGHTA and CDR2 is FQGNSA in the germline V gene. This CDR3 region has 12 residues. CDR3 residues: CASSGSPYEQYV. CDR3 in DNA: TGTGCCAGTTCAGGGTCGCCCTACGAGCAGTACGTC.

V and J are TRBV7-8 and TRBJ2-7; the D is unclear. Trimming removed 0 bases at V and 3 bases at J, with 9 bases between. CDR1 and CDR2 (germline): SGHVS, FQNEAQ. The CDR3 is 14 amino acids. In DNA form, the CDR3 reads TGTGCCAGCAGCTTAGCCTCAGATCTCTACGAGCAGTACTTC. This translates into CASSLASDLYEQYF.

The chain has TRBV6-5 and TRBJ2-5; D is possibly TRBD1 (6 bases). CDR3 length: 15 residues. Germline CDR1 reads MNHEY; CDR2 reads SVGAGI. Trimming pared 2 bases from V and 7 bases from J, leaving 17 bases between. This CDR3 is CASSYAQGVHGTQYF. The CDR3 DNA reads as TGTGCCAGCAGTTACGCACAGGGTGTCCATGGGACCCAGTACTTC.

The V gene is TRBV20-1, the J gene TRBJ1-4; 12 bases line up with TRBD1. Per germline, CDR1 DFQATT and CDR2 SNEGSKA (reference sequence). The V and J ends lost 4 bases and 7 bases, in that order; junction bases with no gene match: 4. The CDR3 is made up of 14 amino acids. In DNA form, the CDR3 reads TGCAGTGCTAAAGGGGACAGGGGGCGTGAAAAACTGTTTTTT. It specifies CSAKGDRGREKLFF.

V gene TRBV29-1 combines with J gene TRBJ1-1; D is unclear. The V and J ends lost 7 bases and 3 bases respectively, with 15 bases between them. The CDR3 is made up of 13 amino acids. Germline V gene data show CDR1 as SQVTM and CDR2 as ANQGSEA. This CDR3 is CSAVPEEHTEAFF. The CDR3 DNA follows: TGCAGCGCTGTACCTGAGGAGCACACTGAAGCTTTCTTT.

J is TRBJ1-2 and V is TRBV6-5; D remains unclear. The germline V gene has CDR1 MNHEY and CDR2 SVGAGI. V was pared by 2 bases and J by 7 bases, with 14 bases between. The CDR3 has 14 residues. CDR3 sequence (DNA): TGTGCCAGCAGTTACGGAGGAGTAGGCGCTGGCTACACCTTC. Encoded protein: CASSYGGVGAGYTF.

The V gene is TRBV5-1, the J gene TRBJ1-1; 9 nucleotides align to TRBD1. Trimming removed 5 bases from V and 4 bases from J; junction bases left unmatched: 6. The CDR3 is 14 amino acids. The germline V gene has CDR1 SGHRS and CDR2 YFSETQ. The chain's CDR3 is CASRQGAKGTEAFF. The CDR3 nucleotides are TGCGCCAGCAGACAGGGGGCGAAGGGCACTGAAGCTTTCTTT.

This clonotype was picked up one time. V gene TRBV5-1 combines with J gene TRBJ2-7; 7 bases match TRBD2. This CDR3 is built from 15 residues. The germline V gene has CDR1 SGHRS and CDR2 YFSETQ. With 4 bases clipped from V and 1 base from J, the junction kept 8 bases outside the gene matches. CDR3 amino acids: CASSVEASGSYEQYF. CDR3 sequence (DNA): TGCGCCAGCAGCGTCGAGGCTAGCGGATCCTACGAGCAGTACTTC.

This chain joins TRBV20-1 and TRBJ1-5; TRBD1 agrees at 9 bases. With 8 bases clipped from V and 0 bases from J, the junction kept 11 bases outside the gene matches. This CDR3 comprises 16 residues. Germline CDR1 reads DFQATT; CDR2 reads SNEGSKA (reference sequence). CDR3 nucleotide sequence: TGCAGTTTCGGACAGGGGAACTTTCATAGCAATCAGCCCCAGCATTTT. This translates into CSFGQGNFHSNQPQHF.

This clonotype has a single count. J is TRBJ2-4 and V is TRBV9; D might be TRBD1 (5 bases). This CDR3 is built from 16 residues. V was trimmed by 0 bases and J by 2 bases, leaving 12 bases between them. Germline V lookup: CDR1 SGDLS, CDR2 YYNGEE. CDR3 sequence: CASSVEGLGPKNIQYF. As DNA, the CDR3 is TGTGCCAGCAGCGTAGAGGGCTTGGGGCCCAAAAACATTCAGTACTTC.

This clonotype appeared once. The V call is TRBV4-2, the J call TRBJ1-1; D not certain. V lost 0 bases, J lost 6 bases, and 11 bases lay in between. This CDR3 region has 14 residues. The V gene's germline CDR1 is LGHNA and CDR2 YNFKEQ. CDR3 protein: CASSQDTAGPEAFF. The CDR3 nucleotides are TGTGCCAGCAGCCAAGATACGGCAGGCCCTGAAGCTTTCTTT.

The chain carries TRBV30 and TRBJ2-7; D may be TRBD1 (6 bases). This CDR3 is 14 amino acids long. Germline CDR1 and CDR2: GTSNPN and SVGIG (reference sequence). V shed 3 bases and J shed 3 bases, with 15 bases lying between them. The CDR3 region is CAWRLRDTFYEQYF. CDR3 nucleotide sequence: TGTGCCTGGAGGCTCCGGGACACCTTCTACGAGCAGTACTTC. Variable domain in full (rest from reference TRBV30 and TRBJ2-7): SQTIHQWPATLVQPVGSPLSLECTVEGTSNPNLYWYRQAAGRGLQLLFYSVGIGQISSEVPQNLSASRPQDRQFILSSKKLLLSDSGFYLCAWRLRDTFYEQYFGPGTRLTVT.

This clonotype is a singleton in its sample. The CDR3 loop reads CASGSWTGGSNQPQHF. The DNA of the CDR3 is TGTGCTAGTGGTTCGTGGACAGGGGGAAGCAATCAGCCCCAGCATTTT. This sequence joins TRBV12-5 and TRBJ1-5, with TRBD1 matching over 10 bases. Germline V gene lookup returns CDR1 LGHNT and CDR2 FRNRAP. V shed 4 bases and J 1 base; nucleotides not matched to a gene: 4. CDR3 length: 16 amino acids.

The gene calls are TRBV12-3 or TRBV12-4 and TRBJ2-1; D call uncertain. The CDR3 totals 12 residues. Trimming left V 1 base short and J 9 bases short, with 7 bases between. In DNA, the CDR3 is TGTGCCAGCAGTTTAGTCGGGCCTGAGCAGTTCTTC. This sequence encodes CASSLVGPEQFF.

This chain joins TRBV5-6 and TRBJ2-3; D call uncertain. V lost 2 bases and J lost 6, with 19 bases in between. From germline, CDR1 is SGHDT and CDR2 YYEEEE. CDR3 length: 16 amino acids. The CDR3 DNA sequence: TGTGCCAGCAGCTTAGGTCAGATCAAGGGCGCGGATACGCAGTATTTT. Protein product: CASSLGQIKGADTQYF.

The genes are TRBV28 and TRBJ2-5; the D is unclear. The V gene lost 3 bases and the J gene lost 0 bases, with 11 bases spanning the gap. This CDR3 has 15 residues. Germline V gives CDR1 MDHEN, CDR2 SYDVKM. DNA for the CDR3: TGTGCCAGCAGTTTCCTCGAGCTATACCAAGAGACCCAGTACTTC. It codes for CASSFLELYQETQYF.